These 32 T cell receptor beta chains were sequenced from one sample in a study of CXCR3-negative and CXCR3-positive naive CD8 T cells. Study results and limitations: CXCR3-expressing naive cells carried TRB CDR3s more hydrophobic than those of CXCR3-negative naive cells.

Researchers prepared the TRB cDNA libraries using 5' RACE with UMI labels. One entry per CDR3 protein, without DNA, is what TCRdb gives after re-calling the 5' RACE reads. The repertoire table contains over 70,000 distinct CDR3 sequences. These receptors are not linked to any known antigen. Specimen: naive CXCR3+ CD8+ T cells from blood. This sample's subset: CD45RO-CCR7+CD27+CD95- naive CD8+ T cells expressing CXCR3 (TNR3+). All receptors derive from a human donor in good health. Some clones in this sample may be carry-over from other donors' samples.

The CDR3 region is CAIGPGSEQFF. V and J are TRBV10-3 and TRBJ2-1; TCRdb lists TRBD2, though no DNA is available to test this call. CDR1 and CDR2 (germline): ENHRY, SYGVKD. The CDR3 sequence is 11 residues long.

This chain joins TRBV3-1 and TRBJ1-1; TCRdb's D gene call, TRBD1, goes unchecked for lack of DNA. In germline, CDR1 is LGHDT, CDR2 YNNKEL (reference sequence). CDR3 length: 13 residues. The chain's CDR3 is CASTLEDRGEAFF.

The V and J genes are TRBV11-2 and TRBJ2-7; lacking DNA, the TRBD1 call made by TCRdb goes unchecked. Germline assignment: CDR1 SGHAT and CDR2 FQNNGV. There are 15 residues in the CDR3. The CDR3 here is CASSLAISPEREQYF.

The chain employs TRBV7-6 and TRBJ2-4; the TCRdb call, TRBD1, lacks DNA for checking. CDR1 SGHVS and CDR2 FNYEAQ come from the germline V gene. This CDR3 contains 15 residues. The CDR3 sequence: CASSLEGGTKNIQYF.

The chain links TRBV12-3 or TRBV12-4 to TRBJ2-1. The CDR3 consists of 15 residues. This chain's CDR3 is CASSLGGLPTNEQFF.

The V call is TRBV18, the J call TRBJ2-1; the TCRdb call, TRBD2, lacks DNA for checking. The CDR3 sequence is 19 residues long. Germline V gene data show CDR1 as KGHSH and CDR2 as LQKENI. The CDR3 spells CASSPAGTSGGSSYNEQFF.

The rearrangement links TRBV19 to TRBJ2-1; TCRdb gives TRBD2 as the D gene, but with no DNA this cannot be confirmed. CDR3 length equals 19 residues. The germline CDR1 and CDR2 sequences are LNHDA and SQIVND (reference sequence). The chain's CDR3 is CASSPSGLAGGGSYNEQFF.

V and J are TRBV18 and TRBJ1-1; TCRdb outputs TRBD1, but without DNA this stays unchecked. The CDR3 covers 15 residues. CDR1 is KGHSH and CDR2 is LQKENI in the germline V gene. CDR3 residues: CASSPPGRGYTEAFF. Full variable domain (rest looked up from reference TRBV18 and TRBJ1-1): NAGVMQNPRHLVRRRGQEARLRCSPMKGHSHVYWYRQLPEEGLKFMVYLQKENIIDESGMPKERFSAEFPKEGPSILRIQQVVRGDSAAYFCASSPPGRGYTEAFFGQGTRLTVV.

This chain uses TRBV18 with TRBJ2-3; TCRdb lists TRBD1, though no DNA is available to test this call. The germline V gene has CDR1 KGHSH and CDR2 LQKENI. The length of the CDR3 is 16 residues. The CDR3 loop reads CPSSPPDRGSTDTQYF.

The chain is built from TRBV6-2 or TRBV6-3 and TRBJ1-5; TCRdb selects TRBD1, and the lack of DNA leaves this call unchecked. In germline, CDR1 is MNHEY, CDR2 SVGEGT. The CDR3 is made up of 14 amino acids. The chain's CDR3 is CASSYSGDNQPQHF.

The chain has TRBV4-1 and TRBJ2-7; TCRdb outputs TRBD2, but without DNA this stays unchecked. Germline V gene data show CDR1 as MGHRA and CDR2 as YSYEKL. The CDR3 is 16 residues long. The CDR3 reads CASSQVGEGSSYEQYF.

The V gene is TRBV27, the J gene TRBJ2-3; TCRdb proposes TRBD1, but this gene call is untestable without DNA. The CDR3 length is 15 residues. In germline, CDR1 is MNHEY, CDR2 SMNVEV (reference sequence). This CDR3 reads CASSSLARDTDTQYF.

The chain has TRBV29-1 and TRBJ1-1. The CDR3 length is 11 residues. CDR1 and CDR2 from the germline V gene are SQVTM and ANQGSEA. CDR3 region: CSVIYGTEAFF. Full variable domain (missing parts from reference TRBV29-1 and TRBJ1-1): SAVISQKPSRDICQRGTSLTIQCQVDSQVTMMFWYRQQPGQSLTLIATANQGSEATYESGFVIDKFPISRPNLTFSTLTVSNMSPEDSSIYLCSVIYGTEAFFGQGTRLTVV.

The rearrangement uses TRBV20-1 and TRBJ1-3. CDR1 and CDR2 from the germline V gene are DFQATT and SNEGSKA (reference sequence). The CDR3 is 12 residues long. The CDR3 sequence: CSASGSGNTIYF.

This rearrangement joins TRBV7-8 to TRBJ2-2. CDR3 length: 13 amino acids. The germline V gene encodes CDR1 SGHVS and CDR2 FQNEAQ. The CDR3 loop is CASSLTITGELFF.

CDR3: CASKSVRLDTQYF. This rearrangement joins TRBV2 to TRBJ2-3; the TRBD2 assignment by TCRdb is unverifiable without DNA. Germline CDR1 SNHLY, CDR2 FYNNEI. CDR3 length: 13 residues.

V and J are TRBV11-1 and TRBJ2-1; TCRdb picks TRBD2, but there is no DNA to check that call. Germline V gene sequence: CDR1 SGHAT, CDR2 FQDESV (reference sequence). This CDR3 spans 15 amino acids. The CDR3: CASSLRPPPNNEQFF. The variable domain in full, with the rest retrieved from reference TRBV11-1 and TRBJ2-1, is EAEVAQSPRYKITEKSQAVAFWCDPISGHATLYWYRQILGQGPELLVQFQDESVVDDSQLPKDRFSAERLKGVDSTLKIQPAELGDSAMYLCASSLRPPPNNEQFFGPGTRLTVL.

V gene TRBV13 combines with J gene TRBJ2-7; TCRdb selects TRBD1, and the lack of DNA leaves this call unchecked. The CDR3 length is 11 residues. Germline lookup yields CDR1 PRHDT and CDR2 FYEKMQ (reference sequence). CDR3: CASSGQGEQYF.

V usage is TRBV14 and J usage is TRBJ2-3. Germline-derived CDR1 and CDR2 are SGHDN and FVKESK. The CDR3 covers 17 residues. The CDR3: CASSQGETPAGTDTQYF.

The chain recombines TRBV29-1 with TRBJ2-7. From germline, CDR1 is SQVTM and CDR2 ANQGSEA. This CDR3 contains 15 residues. The CDR3 protein is CSVEDARTESYEQYF.

The rearrangement joins TRBV6-2 or TRBV6-3 to TRBJ2-4; TCRdb gives TRBD1 as the D gene, but with no DNA this cannot be confirmed. The CDR3 sequence is 13 residues long. Germline V gene data show CDR1 as MNHEY and CDR2 as SVGEGT. CDR3 loop: CASRTARAGGPYF.

This chain joins TRBV4-1 and TRBJ1-2. This CDR3 spans 15 amino acids. Germline V gene data show CDR1 as MGHRA and CDR2 as YSYEKL. The CDR3 sequence is CASRQGLAGVDGYTF.

J is TRBJ1-1 and V is TRBV21-1; TCRdb outputs TRBD1, but without DNA this stays unchecked. TRBV21-1 is a recognized pseudogene. CDR3 length: 15 residues. This chain's CDR3 is CAPLWIPRGSTEAFF.

V and J are TRBV6-6 and TRBJ2-3; with no DNA, the TCRdb D assignment of TRBD1 cannot be verified. The length of the CDR3 is 15 residues. Germline CDR1 reads MNHNY; CDR2 reads SVGAGI (reference sequence). CDR3 in amino acids: CASGIRASEADTQYF.

V usage is TRBV21-1 and J usage is TRBJ1-2; the D call of TRBD1 rests on TCRdb alone, since no DNA is present to check it. TRBV21-1 is a pseudogene segment. There are 18 residues in the CDR3. CDR3 region: CASSKEDRGETLVYGYTF.

The chain carries TRBV18 and TRBJ1-5. This CDR3 is built from 16 residues. Germline V gene sequence: CDR1 KGHSH, CDR2 LQKENI. The chain's CDR3 is CASSPRDGYSNQPQHF.

This CDR3 reads CASSYLAYEQYF. The V call is TRBV6-2 or TRBV6-3, the J call TRBJ2-7. This CDR3 spans 12 amino acids. The germline gives CDR1 MNHEY, CDR2 SVGEGT.

V is TRBV29-1 and J is TRBJ1-2. Germline lookup yields CDR1 SQVTM and CDR2 ANQGSEA. This CDR3 is 12 amino acids long. CDR3 sequence reads: CSVEAAAFGYTF.

The rearrangement uses TRBV28 and TRBJ2-3; the TCRdb D gene call, TRBD2, has no DNA to confirm it. The CDR3 extends over 15 amino acids. Germline assignment: CDR1 MDHEN and CDR2 SYDVKM. The CDR3: CASSLLREYKDTQYF.

The rearrangement uses TRBV20-1 and TRBJ2-5; TCRdb selects TRBD1, and the lack of DNA leaves this call unchecked. Germline loops: CDR1 DFQATT, CDR2 SNEGSKA (reference sequence). The CDR3 has 16 residues. This CDR3 is CSAREGYRVSGETQYF.

The chain uses TRBV11-2 and TRBJ2-2; TCRdb calls TRBD1, which cannot be checked without DNA. CDR3 length: 16 amino acids. From germline, CDR1 is SGHAT and CDR2 FQNNGV. CDR3 protein: CASSYSGQGNTGELFF.

This sequence joins TRBV28 and TRBJ1-1. CDR3 size: 14 residues. Germline lookup yields CDR1 MDHEN and CDR2 SYDVKM. The CDR3 here is CASSAARESPEAFF.